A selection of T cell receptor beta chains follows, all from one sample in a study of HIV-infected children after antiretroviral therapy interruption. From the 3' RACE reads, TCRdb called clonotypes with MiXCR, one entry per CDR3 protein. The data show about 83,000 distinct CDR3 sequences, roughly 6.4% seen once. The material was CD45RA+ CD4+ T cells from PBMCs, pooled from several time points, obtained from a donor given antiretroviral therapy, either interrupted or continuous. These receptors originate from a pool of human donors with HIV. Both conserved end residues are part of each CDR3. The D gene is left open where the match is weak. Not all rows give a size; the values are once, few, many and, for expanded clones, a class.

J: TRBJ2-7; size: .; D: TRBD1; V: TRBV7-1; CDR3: CASRQRDSSYEQYF; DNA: TGTGCCAGTAGACAACGGGACAGCTCCTACGAGCAGTACTTC
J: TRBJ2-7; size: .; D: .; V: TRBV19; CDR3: CASSIADMQYF; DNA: TGTGCCAGTAGTATAGCGGACATGCAGTACTTC
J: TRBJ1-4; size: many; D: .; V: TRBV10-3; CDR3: CAISEREVPNEKLFF; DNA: TGTGCCATCAGTGAGCGGGAAGTCCCCAATGAAAAACTGTTTTTT
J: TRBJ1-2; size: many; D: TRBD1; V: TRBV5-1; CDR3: CASSLDRANGYTF; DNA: TGCGCCAGCAGCCTGGACAGGGCAAATGGCTACACCTTC
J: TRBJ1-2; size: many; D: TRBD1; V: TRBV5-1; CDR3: CASRKGQGVDGYTF; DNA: TGCGCCAGCAGGAAAGGCCAGGGGGTGGATGGCTACACCTTC
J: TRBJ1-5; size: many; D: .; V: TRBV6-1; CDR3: CASRWVRGLGNQPQHF; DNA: TGTGCCAGCAGGTGGGTTCGTGGACTGGGCAATCAGCCCCAGCATTTT
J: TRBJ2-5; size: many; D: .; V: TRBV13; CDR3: CASSPRETQYF; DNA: TGTGCCAGCAGCCCAAGAGAGACCCAGTACTTC
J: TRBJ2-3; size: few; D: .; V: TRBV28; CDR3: CASSVRVGAETLYF; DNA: TGTGCTAGCAGTGTCAGGGTTGGTGCAGAAACGCTGTATTTT
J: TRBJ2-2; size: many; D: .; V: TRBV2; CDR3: CASSVGQGPNTGELFF; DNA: TGTGCCAGCAGTGTCGGGCAGGGCCCGAACACCGGGGAGCTGTTTTTT
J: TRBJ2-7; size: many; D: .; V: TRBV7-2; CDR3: CASSLDEFAEQYF; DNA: TGTGCCAGCAGCTTAGATGAGTTCGCTGAGCAGTACTTC
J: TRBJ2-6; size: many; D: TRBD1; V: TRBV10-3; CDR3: CAISATPGQGATGANVLTF; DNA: TGTGCCATCAGTGCAACCCCTGGACAGGGGGCGACTGGGGCCAACGTCCTGACTTTC
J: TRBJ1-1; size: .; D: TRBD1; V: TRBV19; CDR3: CASSPPYRGATEAFF; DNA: TGTGCCAGTAGTCCCCCCTACAGGGGTGCCACTGAAGCTTTCTTT
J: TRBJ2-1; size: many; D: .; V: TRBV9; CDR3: CASSSPSADEQFF; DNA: TGTGCCAGCAGCTCCCCGTCCGCGGATGAGCAGTTCTTC
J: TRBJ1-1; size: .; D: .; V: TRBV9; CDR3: CASSIFPGPNTEAFF; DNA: TGTGCCAGTAGTATATTTCCAGGACCGAACACTGAAGCTTTCTTT
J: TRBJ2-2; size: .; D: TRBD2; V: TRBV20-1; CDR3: CSALKLAGAGELFF; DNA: TGCAGTGCCCTGAAACTAGCGGGAGCCGGGGAGCTGTTTTTT
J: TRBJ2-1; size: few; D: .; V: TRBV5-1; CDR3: CASSLSGPSTDEQFF; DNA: TGCGCCAGCAGCTTGTCGGGTCCCAGCACGGATGAGCAGTTCTTC
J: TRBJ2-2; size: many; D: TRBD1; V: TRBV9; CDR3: CASSPTGVTGELFF; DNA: TGTGCCAGCAGCCCAACAGGGGTCACCGGGGAGCTGTTTTTT
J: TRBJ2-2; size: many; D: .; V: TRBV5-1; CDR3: CASSLVGEGELFF; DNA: TGCGCCAGCAGCTTGGTAGGAGAAGGGGAGCTGTTTTTT
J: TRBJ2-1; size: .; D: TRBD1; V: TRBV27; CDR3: CASSLRGRDRGTHEQFF; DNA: TGTGCCAGCAGTTTAAGGGGGAGGGACAGGGGGACTCATGAGCAGTTCTTC
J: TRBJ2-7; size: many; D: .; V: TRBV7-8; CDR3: CASSLGGTEVYEQYF; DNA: TGTGCCAGCAGCCTAGGGGGGACGGAAGTTTACGAGCAGTACTTC
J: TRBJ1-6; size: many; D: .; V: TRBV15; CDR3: CATSRDPRGGGSPLHF; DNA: TGTGCCACCAGCAGAGATCCAAGGGGAGGAGGTTCACCCCTCCACTTT
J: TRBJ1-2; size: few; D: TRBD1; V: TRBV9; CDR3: CASSEDRIGGYTF; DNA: TGTGCCAGCAGCGAGGACAGGATCGGCGGCTACACCTTC
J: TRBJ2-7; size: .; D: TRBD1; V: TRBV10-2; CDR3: CASGQWGQGTYEQYF; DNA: TGCGCCAGCGGTCAATGGGGACAGGGTACCTACGAGCAGTACTTC
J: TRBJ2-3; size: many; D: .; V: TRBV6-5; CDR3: CASSSLGGTQYF; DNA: TGTGCCAGCAGCTCCCTGGGGGGTACGCAGTATTTT
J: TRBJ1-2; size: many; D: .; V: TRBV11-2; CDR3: CASSLVTAANYGYTF; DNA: TGTGCCAGCAGCTTAGTGACTGCGGCGAACTATGGCTACACCTTC
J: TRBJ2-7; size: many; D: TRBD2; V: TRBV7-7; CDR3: CASSLDSSGAAEQYF; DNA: TGTGCCAGCAGCTTAGATTCCAGCGGGGCAGCCGAGCAGTACTTC
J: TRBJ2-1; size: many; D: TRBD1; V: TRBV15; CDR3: CATAPRTGNNEQFF; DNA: TGTGCCACCGCGCCCAGGACAGGGAACAATGAGCAGTTCTTC
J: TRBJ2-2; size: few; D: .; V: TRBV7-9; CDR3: CASSHRQTQGTGELFF; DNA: TGTGCCAGCAGCCATCGACAGACCCAGGGCACCGGGGAGCTGTTTTTT
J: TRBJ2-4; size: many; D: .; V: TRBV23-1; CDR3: CASSQLDTPGGNIQYF; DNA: TGCGCCAGCAGTCAGCTGGACACCCCCGGCGGCAACATTCAGTACTTC
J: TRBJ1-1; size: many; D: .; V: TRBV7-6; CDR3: CASSLDLQGRDTEAFF; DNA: TGTGCCAGCAGCTTAGACCTCCAGGGGAGGGACACTGAAGCTTTCTTT
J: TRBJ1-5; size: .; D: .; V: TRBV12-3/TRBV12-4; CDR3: CASTLRGVNQPQHF; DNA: TGTGCCAGCACCTTGCGGGGGGTCAATCAGCCCCAGCATTTT
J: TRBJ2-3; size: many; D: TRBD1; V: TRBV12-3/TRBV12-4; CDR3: CASSLVVGGETDTQYF; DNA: TGTGCCAGCAGTTTAGTGGTAGGGGGCGAGACAGATACGCAGTATTTT
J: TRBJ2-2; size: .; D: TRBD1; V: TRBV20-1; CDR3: CSAAGGTGSITGELFF; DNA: TGCAGTGCTGCGGGTGGGACAGGGTCAATTACCGGGGAGCTGTTTTTT
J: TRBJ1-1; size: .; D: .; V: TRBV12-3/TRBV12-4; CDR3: CASSFTERLEAFF; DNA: TGTGCCAGCAGTTTTACAGAGAGACTTGAAGCTTTCTTT
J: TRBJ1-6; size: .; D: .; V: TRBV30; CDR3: CAWTRGVNSPLHF; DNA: TGTGCCTGGACAAGGGGCGTTAATTCACCCCTCCACTTT
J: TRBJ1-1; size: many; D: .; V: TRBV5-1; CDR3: CASSLDRGGTEAFF; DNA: TGCGCCAGCAGCTTGGATCGGGGTGGCACTGAAGCTTTCTTT
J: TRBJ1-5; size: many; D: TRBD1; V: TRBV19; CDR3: CASSAISGTGDQPQHF; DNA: TGTGCCAGTAGTGCGATCTCCGGGACAGGGGATCAGCCCCAGCATTTT
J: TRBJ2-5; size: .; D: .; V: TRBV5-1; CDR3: CASSSRNSRSETQYF; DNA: TGCGCCAGCAGCTCCCGGAACAGCCGTTCGGAGACCCAGTACTTC
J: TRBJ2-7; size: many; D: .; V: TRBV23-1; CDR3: CASRPGRIYEQYF; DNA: TGCGCCAGCAGGCCGGGACGGATATACGAGCAGTACTTC
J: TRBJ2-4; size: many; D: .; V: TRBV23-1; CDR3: CASSQANSKNIQYF; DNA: TGCGCCAGCAGTCAAGCCAATTCCAAAAACATTCAGTACTTC
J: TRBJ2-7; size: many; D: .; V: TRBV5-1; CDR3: CASSLDAGFYEQYF; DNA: TGCGCCAGCAGCTTGGACGCGGGGTTCTACGAGCAGTACTTC
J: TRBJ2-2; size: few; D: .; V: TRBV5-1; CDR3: CASTYYPLSNTGELFF; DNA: TGCGCCAGCACCTACTACCCGCTCTCGAACACCGGGGAGCTGTTTTTT
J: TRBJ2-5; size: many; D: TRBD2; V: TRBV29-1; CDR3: CSAPGLARETQYF; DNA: TGCAGCGCCCCAGGACTAGCGAGAGAGACCCAGTACTTC
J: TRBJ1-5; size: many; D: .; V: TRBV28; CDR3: CASSTTGPFNQPQHF; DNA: TGTGCCAGCAGTACGACGGGACCGTTCAATCAGCCCCAGCATTTT
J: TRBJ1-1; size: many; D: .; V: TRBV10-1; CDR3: CASSEPGQEDEAFF; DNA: TGCGCCAGCAGTGAGCCGGGGCAGGAGGATGAAGCTTTCTTT
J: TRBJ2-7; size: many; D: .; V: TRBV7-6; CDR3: CASSRSNRDYEQYF; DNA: TGTGCCAGCAGCCGTTCTAACAGGGACTACGAGCAGTACTTC
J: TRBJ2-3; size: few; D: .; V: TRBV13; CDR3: CASSLGRRSQYF; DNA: TGTGCCAGCAGCTTAGGCAGACGCTCGCAGTATTTT
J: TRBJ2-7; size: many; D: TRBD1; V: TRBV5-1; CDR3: CASSLGGQGAREQYF; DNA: TGCGCCAGCAGCTTGGGGGGACAGGGGGCGCGGGAGCAGTACTTC
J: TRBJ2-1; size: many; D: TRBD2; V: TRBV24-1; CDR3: CATSGVGVAGGVFWFF; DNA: TGTGCCACCAGTGGAGTGGGGGTAGCGGGAGGGGTTTTTTGGTTCTTC
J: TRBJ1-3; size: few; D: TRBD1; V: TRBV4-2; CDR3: CASSQRTGDSNTIYF; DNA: TGTGCCAGCAGCCAGCGGACAGGGGATTCCAACACCATATATTTT
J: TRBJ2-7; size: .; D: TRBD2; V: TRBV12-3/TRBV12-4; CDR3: CTSSSTPPLTGGREQYF; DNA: TGTACCAGCAGTTCTACGCCGCCTTTGACGGGAGGTCGGGAGCAGTACTTC
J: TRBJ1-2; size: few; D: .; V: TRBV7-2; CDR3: CASSSKGRGPYGYTF; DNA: TGTGCCAGCAGCTCCAAAGGCAGGGGACCCTATGGCTACACCTTC
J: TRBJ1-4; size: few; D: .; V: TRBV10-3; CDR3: CAISLTGSNEKLFF; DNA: TGTGCCATCAGCTTGACAGGATCTAATGAAAAACTGTTTTTT
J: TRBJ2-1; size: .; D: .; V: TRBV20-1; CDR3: CSACRGHGSNNEQFF; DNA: TGCAGTGCTTGCCGCGGACACGGATCGAACAATGAGCAGTTCTTC
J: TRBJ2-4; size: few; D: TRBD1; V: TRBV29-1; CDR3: CSVSLQGALNIQYF; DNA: TGCAGCGTTTCGTTACAGGGGGCGTTAAACATTCAGTACTTC
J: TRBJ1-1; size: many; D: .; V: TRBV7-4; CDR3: CASSLEREGDTEVFF; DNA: TGTGCAAGCAGCTTAGAGAGGGAGGGAGACACAGAAGTCTTCTTT
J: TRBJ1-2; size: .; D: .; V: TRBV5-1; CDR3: CASSSSESGGYTF; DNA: TGCGCCAGCAGCTCGTCCGAATCTGGAGGCTACACCTTC